This is a list of T cell receptor beta chains from one sample in a study of T cell responses to AZD1222 COVID-19 vaccine. Sequenced by immunoSEQ multiplex PCR; TCRdb stores in-frame clones only, minus some. The sample yields about 84,000 clones, 70% to 90% seen once. Material: peripheral blood, obtained 28 days after the second AZD1222 dose. The receptor source for this set is an adult who received the AZD1222 COVID-19 vaccine. Each CDR3 is given with its conserved first and last residue. The D gene is left open where the match is weak. Only part of the rows carry a size: once, few, many, or a class if the clone is expanded.

V gene	J gene	clone size	D gene	CDR3 protein	CDR3 DNA
TRBV10-3	TRBJ1-3	few	.	CAISREGISAGNTIYF	TGTGCCATCAGTCGAGAGGGTATCAGTGCTGGAAACACCATATATTTT
TRBV7-2	TRBJ1-4	.	.	CASSLEPLSYEKLFF	TGTGCCAGCAGCTTAGAACCCCTAAGTTACGAAAAACTGTTTTTT
TRBV4-3	TRBJ2-5	.	.	CASSQAAGSQETQYF	TGCGCCAGCAGCCAAGCTGCAGGGAGCCAAGAGACCCAGTACTTC
TRBV6-2/TRBV6-3	TRBJ1-4	.	.	CASSYGPDSNEKLFF	TGTGCCAGCAGTTACGGTCCGGATTCTAATGAAAAACTGTTTTTT
TRBV7-9	TRBJ2-2	few	.	CASSSGGPTGELFF	TGTGCCAGCAGCTCAGGCGGCCCCACCGGGGAGCTGTTTTTT
TRBV7-2	TRBJ2-1	.	.	CASSLGTLGDEQFF	TGTGCCAGCAGCTTGGGGACCCTCGGGGATGAGCAGTTCTTC
TRBV11-3	TRBJ1-1	few	.	CASSLPQGRYTEAFF	TGTGCCAGCAGCTTACCACAGGGAAGGTACACTGAAGCTTTCTTT
TRBV12-3/TRBV12-4	TRBJ2-7	.	.	CASSLFGVEQYF	TGTGCCAGCAGTTTATTCGGGGTCGAGCAGTACTTC
TRBV6-1	TRBJ2-2	.	.	CASSEDLDNARRSGELFF	TGTGCCAGCAGTGAAGACCTAGACAACGCCCGTAGGAGCGGGGAGCTGTTTTTT
TRBV5-1	TRBJ2-1	.	.	CASSLADFSYNEQFF	TGCGCCAGCAGCTTGGCTGATTTCTCCTACAATGAGCAGTTCTTC
TRBV19	TRBJ1-2	.	TRBD1	CASSILPPGQGVGYTF	TGTGCCAGTAGTATATTACCCCCGGGACAGGGTGTTGGCTACACCTTC
TRBV29-1	TRBJ1-1	.	.	CSVVWARNTEAFF	TGCAGCGTTGTATGGGCCCGGAACACTGAAGCTTTCTTT
TRBV6-1	TRBJ1-5	.	TRBD1	CASSEYPTGSPYSNQPQHF	TGTGCCAGCAGTGAATATCCGACAGGGAGCCCCTATAGCAATCAGCCCCAGCATTTT
TRBV7-3	TRBJ2-3	.	.	CASSFTGASADTQYF	TGTGCCAGCAGCTTTACGGGGGCCTCAGCAGATACGCAGTATTTT
TRBV28	TRBJ2-7	.	.	CASSLVSKRSYEQYF	TGTGCCAGCAGTTTGGTCAGTAAACGCTCCTACGAGCAGTACTTC
TRBV5-1	TRBJ2-2	.	TRBD2	CASSSHLRASGSTGELFF	TGCGCCAGCAGCTCACACTTACGGGCTAGCGGGAGCACCGGGGAGCTGTTTTTT
TRBV5-1	TRBJ1-5	.	.	CASSLEGRDQPQHF	TGCGCCAGCAGCTTGGAAGGAAGGGATCAGCCCCAGCATTTT
TRBV6-2/TRBV6-3	TRBJ2-7	.	TRBD2	CASSRSSGSSYEQYF	TGTGCCAGCAGTCGCTCTAGCGGGAGTTCCTACGAGCAGTACTTC
TRBV7-2	TRBJ1-5	few	.	CASSQDRVNQPQHF	TGTGCCAGCAGCCAGGACAGAGTCAATCAGCCCCAGCATTTT
TRBV4-3	TRBJ1-3	.	TRBD1	CASSRGGTPGNTIYF	TGCGCCAGCAGCCGAGGGGGCACCCCTGGAAACACCATATATTTT
TRBV5-1	TRBJ2-1	once	.	CASSSGPEGHNEQFF	TGCGCCAGCAGCTCCGGACCCGAGGGGCACAATGAGCAGTTCTTC
TRBV19	TRBJ1-1	.	TRBD1	CASRGTGGNTEAFF	TGTGCCAGTAGGGGGACAGGGGGGAACACTGAAGCTTTCTTT
TRBV11-3	TRBJ1-4	.	.	CASSTGRELFF	TGTGCCAGCAGCACAGGACGGGAACTGTTTTTT
TRBV9	TRBJ1-6	.	TRBD1	CASSSETGGNSPLHF	TGTGCCAGCAGCTCGGAGACAGGGGGCAATTCACCCCTCCACTTT
TRBV15	TRBJ1-5	.	.	CATSREVTLNQPQHF	TGTGCCACCAGCAGAGAGGTCACTCTCAATCAGCCCCAGCATTTT
TRBV7-2	TRBJ1-4	.	.	CASSSYEATNEKLFF	TGTGCCAGCAGCTCTTACGAAGCAACTAATGAAAAACTGTTTTTT
TRBV11-2	TRBJ1-2	few	TRBD1	CASSLRSLGQGSLYGYTF	TGTGCCAGCAGCTTAAGGAGTTTAGGACAGGGGAGTCTCTATGGCTACACCTTC